The rows below give T cell receptor beta chains drawn from one sample of a study of beta chain bispecific antibodies for T cell cancers. TCRdb redid the calling of the 5' RACE reads with MiXCR, one entry per CDR3 protein. This repertoire shows more than 15,000 distinct CDR3 sequences, 2.1% found once; its top ten account for 6.9%. Their specific antigens are unknown. The sample consisted of healthy donor T cells cultured with leukemia cells. These receptors were taken from a human donor in good health. Some clones in this sample may be carry-over from other donors' samples. The CDR3 runs from the conserved cysteine through the conserved F or W. A D gene is named only where the DNA matches it firmly. Clone size, where shown, is once, few, many, or a class for clones that have expanded.

V gene	clone size	D gene	J gene	CDR3 DNA	CDR3 protein
TRBV6-5	many	-	TRBJ2-6	TGTGCCAGCAGCCTAAGGGGAATCGGAGCTGGGGCCAACGTCCTGACTTTC	CASSLRGIGAGANVLTF
TRBV20-1	many	TRBD1	TRBJ1-6	TGCAGTGCTCCCGGGACAGATAATTCACCCCTCCACTTT	CSAPGTDNSPLHF
TRBV27	many	TRBD1	TRBJ1-1	TGTGCCAGCAGTTCCAGGGGGCTGGTGAACACTGAAGCTTTCTTT	CASSSRGLVNTEAFF
TRBV3-1	many	-	TRBJ1-3	TGTGCCAGCAGCCGGGGGCCTACGATCTCTGGAAACACCATATATTTT	CASSRGPTISGNTIYF
TRBV12-3/TRBV12-4	many	TRBD1	TRBJ2-5	TGTGCCAGCAATACACAGGGGTGGCGTGAGACCCAGTACTTC	CASNTQGWRETQYF
TRBV14	many	TRBD1	TRBJ1-5	TGTGCCAGCAGCCAAGATGGGAGGGGACAGACTCGAGATAGCAATCAGCCCCAGCATTTT	CASSQDGRGQTRDSNQPQHF
TRBV5-1	many	-	TRBJ2-2	TGCGCCAGCAGCTTGGGGCAGGGCCCAAGGATCACCGGGGAGCTGTTTTTT	CASSLGQGPRITGELFF
TRBV9	many	TRBD2	TRBJ2-3	TGTGCCAGCAGCGTAAACGGGGGGGCAGCAGATACGCAGTATTTT	CASSVNGGAADTQYF
TRBV19	many	TRBD1	TRBJ2-3	TGTGCCAGTAGTCAGAGCGCAGGGGGTCAATGGGATACGCAGTATTTT	CASSQSAGGQWDTQYF
TRBV11-2	many	-	TRBJ2-7	TGTGCCAGCAGCCCTATCCCAGGGACCTACGAGCAGTACTTC	CASSPIPGTYEQYF
TRBV5-1	many	TRBD1	TRBJ2-1	TGCGCCAGCAGCTTAGTCTCAGGGGGTGAGCAGTTCTTC	CASSLVSGGEQFF
TRBV20-1	many	TRBD2	TRBJ2-3	TGCAGTGCTGCCCGACTTGGCGGGGGGCCTAGCGGGTTTAATACGCAGTATTTT	CSAARLGGGPSGFNTQYF
TRBV12-3/TRBV12-4	many	-	TRBJ1-1	TGTGCCAGCAGTTTCGCAAGAACTGAAGCTTTCTTT	CASSFARTEAFF
TRBV7-9	many	TRBD2	TRBJ2-5	TGTGCCAGCAGCCCCCCGGATAGCGGGGGGGCCAGGGAGACCCAGTACTTC	CASSPPDSGGARETQYF
TRBV29-1	many	-	TRBJ1-2	TGCAGCGTTGAACTCCGTAGAGGCTATGGCTACACCTTC	CSVELRRGYGYTF
TRBV6-2/TRBV6-3	many	-	TRBJ2-7	TGTGCCAGCAGTCTCGAAACGTGGACAGCCCTCTACGAGCAGTACTTC	CASSLETWTALYEQYF
TRBV19	many	-	TRBJ2-1	TGTGCCAGTAGTATACTGGCTTACTCGAGCTCCTACAATGAGCAGTTCTTC	CASSILAYSSSYNEQFF
TRBV5-4	-	TRBD1	TRBJ2-1	TGTGCCAGCAGCTTAAGATGGGACAGGAACAATGAGCAGTTCTTC	CASSLRWDRNNEQFF
TRBV19	few	-	TRBJ1-2	TGTGCCAGTAGTTTCACTCCGGGTCCTTCCTATGGCTACACCTTC	CASSFTPGPSYGYTF
TRBV10-1	many	-	TRBJ2-7	TGCGCCAGCAGTGCGGGGGACTCCTACGAGCAGTACTTC	CASSAGDSYEQYF
TRBV13	many	-	TRBJ2-2	TGTGCCAGCAGCTTACCGGGACAGAACACCGGGGAGCTGTTTTTT	CASSLPGQNTGELFF
TRBV19	many	TRBD1	TRBJ2-7	TGTGCCAGTAGTTTCGGGACAGGTTCCTACGAGCAGTACTTC	CASSFGTGSYEQYF
TRBV2	once	-	TRBJ2-7	TGTGCCAGCAGTGAAAGTCAGGAAAGCTCCTACGAGCAGTACTTC	CASSESQESSYEQYF
TRBV7-3	many	TRBD1	TRBJ2-1	TGTGCCAGCAGCACCCGGGACAGGGGGTACAATGAGCAGTTCTTC	CASSTRDRGYNEQFF
TRBV29-1	few	-	TRBJ1-1	TGCAGCGTGCTAGCAGGAGAGAACACTGAAGCTTTCTTT	CSVLAGENTEAFF
TRBV20-1	many	-	TRBJ2-7	TGCAGTGCTAGAGGGGCGGGTTCCTACGAGCAGTACTTC	CSARGAGSYEQYF
TRBV27	many	-	TRBJ2-1	TGTGCCAGCAGTCCTTTTAAAATCGGGGTTAGCTCCTACAATGAGCAGTTCTTC	CASSPFKIGVSSYNEQFF
TRBV5-4	many	-	TRBJ1-1	TGTGCCAGCAGCACGGCTGGGATGGGGGACCGGCCGAACACTGAAGCTTTCTTT	CASSTAGMGDRPNTEAFF
TRBV20-1	many	-	TRBJ2-3	TGCAGTGCTAGCAGGAGCCCCACAGATACGCAGTATTTT	CSASRSPTDTQYF
TRBV11-2	many	-	TRBJ2-5	TGTGCCAGCAGCGCCATTACCAGCGGCCAAGAGACCCAGTACTTC	CASSAITSGQETQYF
TRBV20-1	many	-	TRBJ2-7	TGCAGTGCAAAACCTCTGGACGGCTACGAGCAGTACTTC	CSAKPLDGYEQYF
TRBV6-5	many	-	TRBJ1-2	TGTGCCAGCAGTTACGGCTTGTTAGAGGGGGGGCAAGCTAACTATGGCTACACCTTC	CASSYGLLEGGQANYGYTF
TRBV28	medium-sized	-	TRBJ1-3	TGTGCCAGCAGACCCGAAAGGAGCGGATTGGGAAACACCATATATTTT	CASRPERSGLGNTIYF
TRBV5-4	-	-	TRBJ2-3	TGTGCCAGCAGCCCCAGGGACGGAACAGATACGCAGTATTTT	CASSPRDGTDTQYF
TRBV3-1	many	-	TRBJ2-3	TGTGCCAGCAGCCCTGGGACGACAGCAGATACGCAGTATTTT	CASSPGTTADTQYF
TRBV6-1	many	-	TRBJ2-2	TGTGCCAGCAACCCGAGGATCGGGACTGGATCAACCGGGGAGCTGTTTTTT	CASNPRIGTGSTGELFF
TRBV5-4	-	-	TRBJ2-5	TGTGCCAGCAGCTTGGATCCGCTGTCTCAGACCCAGTACTTC	CASSLDPLSQTQYF
TRBV7-9	many	-	TRBJ2-7	TGTGCCAGCAGCTCAACAGAGGGGGGCCCTCATGAGCAGTACTTC	CASSSTEGGPHEQYF
TRBV29-1	many	-	TRBJ1-2	TGCAGCGTTGAGTCTCAGAACTATGGCTACACCTTC	CSVESQNYGYTF